This T cell receptor beta chain was retrieved from a study of blood T cell repertoires in COVID-19. Study summary: The analysed material was cDNA or gDNA that came from T cells, B-cell-depleted T cells, or PBMCs.

Assay: immunoSEQ multiplex PCR; the TCRdb copy retains only in-frame clones and omits some. Among approximately 220,000 clones, about nine tenths were seen once, and the ten largest hold 4.4%. The CDR3 runs 15 residues. The germline CDR1 and CDR2 sequences are GTSNPN and SVGIG (reference sequence). The ends were cut back, 1 base at V and 1 base at J, with 8 bases in the middle. The specimen sequenced was peripheral blood. J is TRBJ1-6 and V is TRBV30; no clear D. The sequence was obtained from a middle-aged man with acute or convalescent COVID-19. In nucleotides, the CDR3 is TGTGCCTGGAGTGGACGGGAGTCCTATAATTCACCCCTCCACTTT. Its translation: CAWSGRESYNSPLHF.